Listed here is a single T cell receptor (beta chain). Its antigen is not identified. This sample stems from a study of radiotherapy plus CTLA-4 blockade in lung cancer. About the research overall: Among patients, approximately 17% showed objective responses, and about 31% had disease control. Study findings and constraints: Per reports, early blood T cell clone dynamics, plus interferon-beta, forecast response most strongly. Expansion of tumor-derived TCR clones was observed in blood after radiotherapy plus ipilimumab.

CTLA-4 blockade using ipilimumab, together with focal radiation, was received by patients with chemo-refractory metastatic non-small-cell lung cancer. The V gene's germline CDR1 is SGHRS and CDR2 YFSETQ. CDR3 size: 13 residues. With 6 bases clipped from V and 4 bases from J, the junction kept 3 bases outside the gene matches. Sequenced by immunoSEQ multiplex PCR; TCRdb stores in-frame clones only, minus some. The repertoire holds more than 80,000 clones, with around 85% as singletons. This sequence was found in a human donor with non-small cell lung cancer that progressed on radiotherapy plus ipilimumab. Some clones in this sample may be carry-over from other donors' samples. The rearrangement joins TRBV5-1 to TRBJ2-1, with TRBD2 identical over 8 bases. Sequencing used peripheral blood, obtained from a patient treated with radiotherapy plus ipilimumab. CDR3 sequence: CASKRGGYNEQFF. DNA for the CDR3: TGCGCCAGCAAACGGGGGGGTTACAATGAGCAGTTCTTC.